This TCR beta chain was recorded in a study of human T cells and chemical hapten exposure. Whole-study findings and limits: No alteration of TCRs above 1 in 1000 frequency was seen with DPC sensitization.

The germline CDR1 and CDR2 sequences are SGHDT and YYEEEE. Trimming stripped 2 bases from V and 1 base from J, with 7 bases between. This CDR3 region has 14 residues. The time point is: patch test 3, about 24 weeks after DPC sensitization. Treatment denoted: therapeutic diphenylcyclopropenone sensitization with weekly scalp DPC. This clonotype was seen a few times. The antigen is undetermined. The library put unique molecular identifiers onto individual cDNA molecules. TCRdb re-analysed the RACE reads in MiXCR, keeping a single row per CDR3 protein. The sample yields about 160,000 distinct CDR3 sequences, roughly a quarter seen once.

The source was whole blood, collected in connection with sensitization to the hapten diphenylcyclopropenone (DPC). This clonotype originated in a woman aged 18-30 years with alopecia areata. Some clones in this sample may be carry-over from other donors' samples. V and J are TRBV5-6 and TRBJ1-5, with D perhaps matching TRBD1 (5 bases). DNA of the CDR3: TGTGCCAGCAGCTTTGGGGGGAGCAATCAGCCCCAGCATTTT. This gives the protein CASSFGGSNQPQHF. Combining the CDR3 with reference TRBV5-6 and TRBJ1-5 gives the whole variable domain DAGVTQSPTHLIKTRGQQVTLRCSPKSGHDTVSWYQQALGQGPQFIFQYYEEEERQRGNFPDRFSGHQFPNYSSELNVNALLLGDSALYLCASSFGGSNQPQHFGDGTRLSIL.